Listed here are 20 T cell receptor beta chains from one sample, sequenced in a study of blood T cell repertoires in COVID-19. Only in-frame clones appear in the TCRdb table, and some are missing; sequencing was by immunoSEQ multiplex PCR. The data hold 150,000 to 200,000 clones, with roughly 80% observed a single time. Sequenced input: PBMCs or T cells enriched from blood (not recorded which). The origin of the receptors is a woman aged 45-60 years who had recovered from COVID-19.

V usage is TRBV5-1 and J usage is TRBJ2-3; a weak D match, TRBD1 (6 bases). Trimming pared 1 base from V and 3 bases from J, leaving 12 bases between. Germline CDR1 is SGHRS and CDR2 is YFSETQ. The CDR3 loop spans 15 amino acids. The CDR3 nucleotides are TGCGCCAGCAGCTTGACAGGGTTAACGACAGATACGCAGTATTTT. This codes for CASSLTGLTTDTQYF.

The chain couples TRBV6-1 to TRBJ2-7; 11 bases line up with TRBD1. The V and J ends lost 4 bases and 7 bases, in that order; junction bases with no gene match: 18. Germline V gives CDR1 MNHNS, CDR2 SASEGT. The CDR3 consists of 18 residues. CDR3: CASSAGTGGAGSPVEQYF. For the CDR3, the DNA is TGTGCCAGCAGTGCGGGGACAGGGGGAGCCGGGAGTCCCGTTGAGCAGTACTTC.

This rearrangement joins TRBV28 to TRBJ1-3, with D tentatively TRBD1 (5 bases). The CDR3 is made up of 14 amino acids. Germline assignment: CDR1 MDHEN and CDR2 SYDVKM. V was pared by 5 bases and J by 0 bases, with 8 bases between. The CDR3 DNA reads as TGTGCCAGCAGTCCGACAGTCTCTGGAAACACCATATATTTT. Its translation: CASSPTVSGNTIYF. The full variable domain, in which reference TRBV28 and TRBJ1-3 provide the parts outside the CDR3, is DVKVTQSSRYLVKRTGEKVFLECVQDMDHENMFWYRQDPGLGLRLIYFSYDVKMKEKGDIPEGYSVSREKKERFSLILESASTNQTSMYLCASSPTVSGNTIYFGEGSWLTVV.

V usage is TRBV11-2 and J usage is TRBJ1-2; no clear D gene. The germline V gene encodes CDR1 SGHAT and CDR2 FQNNGV. Trimming took 3 bases from V and 4 from J, leaving 12 bases between them. This CDR3 has 14 residues. CDR3 nucleotides: TGTGCCAGCAGCTTTGGCGGAGGAGTCTATGGCTACACCTTC. Encoded protein: CASSFGGGVYGYTF.

V and J are TRBV18 and TRBJ1-3; 7 positions agree with TRBD1. V was pared by 5 bases and J by 0 bases, with 7 bases of the junction left unmatched. Germline V gene sequence: CDR1 KGHSH, CDR2 LQKENI. This CDR3 has 16 amino acids. CDR3 nucleotides: TGTGCCAGCTCAGCTATGGACAGGAACTCTGGAAACACCATATATTTT. Its protein product is CASSAMDRNSGNTIYF.

This chain uses TRBV28 with TRBJ2-6; D may be TRBD1 (5 bases). Germline CDR1 MDHEN, CDR2 SYDVKM. This CDR3 is 16 amino acids long. V lost 7 bases, J lost 1 base, and 14 bases lay in between. The CDR3 reads CASTRRVGSGANVLTF. The CDR3 DNA reads TGTGCCAGCACTCGCAGGGTAGGGTCTGGGGCCAACGTCCTGACTTTC.

The chain joins TRBV7-7 to TRBJ2-1, with TRBD2 identical over 10 bases. CDR3 length: 16 amino acids. Looked up from germline, CDR1 is SSHAT and CDR2 is FNYEAQ (reference sequence). V was pared by 5 bases and J by 10 bases, with 14 bases of the junction left unmatched. The CDR3, as DNA: TGTGCCAGCAGCCCGGGGGGGCTAGCGGGAGCTCAGGAGCAGTTCTTC. Translated: CASSPGGLAGAQEQFF.

For this clone: Other DNA sequences from this sample encode an identical CDR3 as well. The chain uses TRBV7-9 and TRBJ2-7; D remains unclear. This CDR3 is built from 14 residues. Germline CDR1 reads SEHNR; CDR2 reads FQNEAQ (reference sequence). V lost 3 bases and J 0 bases, leaving 9 bases between the germline ends. This CDR3 is CASSFDKSSYEQYF. The CDR3 region has the DNA TGTGCCAGCAGCTTTGACAAGAGCTCCTACGAGCAGTACTTC.

This clone was counted only a few times. This chain uses TRBV2 with TRBJ1-6, with 7 bases that match TRBD1. The junction had 10 bases not matched to a gene; V was cut back by 7 bases and J by 7 bases. Germline V lookup: CDR1 SNHLY, CDR2 FYNNEI. The CDR3 loop spans 15 amino acids. In DNA form, the CDR3 reads TGTGCCAGCACACCCCGGACAGGAGGGAATTCACCCCTCCACTTT. This codes for CASTPRTGGNSPLHF.

This rearrangement joins TRBV5-1 to TRBJ2-2; the match to TRBD1 covers 9 bases. The CDR3 loop spans 16 amino acids. Germline values: CDR1 SGHRS, CDR2 YFSETQ. Unmatched junction bases numbered 4, after V lost 3 bases and J lost 1 base. CDR3 loop: CASSWKTGGNTGELFF. CDR3 coding DNA: TGCGCCAGCAGCTGGAAGACAGGGGGGAACACCGGGGAGCTGTTTTTT.

About this clone itself: Because the CDR3's place on the DNA is in doubt, the DNA is left out and the CDR3 is given as listed by TCRdb. The chain uses TRBV4-2 and TRBJ1-6; the listed D gene, TRBD1, was not tested against the DNA. The CDR3 is 16 amino acids long, termini counted. Germline CDR1 LGHNA, CDR2 YNFKEQ. CDR3 loop: CASSQRPVGQGSPHHF.

The V and J genes are TRBV7-2 and TRBJ2-2; 8 nucleotides line up with TRBD1. The CDR3 covers 15 residues. V shed 3 bases, J shed 6 bases, and the junction held 6 bases outside the gene matches. Per germline, CDR1 SGHTA and CDR2 FQGNSA. Here the CDR3 reads CASSFSGGRAGELFF. In nucleotides, the CDR3 is TGTGCCAGCAGCTTCTCAGGGGGCCGCGCCGGGGAGCTGTTTTTT.

The chain combines TRBV5-1 with TRBJ2-5; 10 bases match TRBD1. V shed 4 bases and J 5 bases; nucleotides not matched to a gene: 11. Germline V CDR1 and CDR2: SGHRS, YFSETQ. CDR3 size: 16 residues. CDR3: CASSTAETGGRETQYF. DNA for the CDR3: TGCGCCAGCAGCACAGCCGAGACAGGGGGCCGGGAGACCCAGTACTTC.

The CDR3 loop reads CASSYNQGVGSPLHF. CDR3 DNA sequence: TGTGCCAGCAGTTATAATCAGGGGGTAGGGTCACCCCTCCACTTT. J is TRBJ1-6 and V is TRBV6-5; 7 nucleotides align to TRBD1. CDR1 and CDR2 from the germline V gene are MNHEY and SVGAGI. The CDR3 spans 15 residues. The J segment lost 10 bases and the V segment lost 3 bases, leaving 9 bases of the junction unmatched.

The rearrangement uses TRBV6-2 or TRBV6-3 and TRBJ1-2, with 9 bases that match TRBD1. V lost 6 bases and J lost 8; bases outside the gene matches: 7. The CDR3 consists of 13 residues. Germline CDR1 reads MNHEY; CDR2 reads SVGEGT. The CDR3 nucleotides read TGTGCCAGCAGCGAACAGGGGGCGCGGGGCTACACCTTC. It yields the protein CASSEQGARGYTF.

The CDR3 DNA sequence: TGCGCCAGCAGCACTACTAGCGGTCCATTTTACGAGCAGTACTTC. It yields the protein CASSTTSGPFYEQYF. This chain links TRBV5-1 with TRBJ2-7, with 8 bases matching TRBD2. Germline V gives CDR1 SGHRS, CDR2 YFSETQ. The J segment lost 4 bases and the V segment lost 4 bases, leaving 10 bases of the junction unmatched. The CDR3 consists of 15 residues.

The gene calls are TRBV29-1 and TRBJ2-3; D remains ambiguous. The V end lost 0 bases, the J end lost 4 bases, and 11 bases lay between the germline ends. The CDR3 contains 14 residues. Germline V gene data show CDR1 as SQVTM and CDR2 as ANQGSEA. The CDR3 loop reads CSVEDGFGADTQYF. The CDR3 nucleotides read TGCAGCGTTGAAGACGGGTTTGGTGCAGATACGCAGTATTTT.

This chain links TRBV27 with TRBJ1-6; TRBD1 is a possible D gene (5 bases). V lost 6 bases and J lost 9, with 15 bases in between. This CDR3 is 14 amino acids long. The germline V gene has CDR1 MNHEY and CDR2 SMNVEV (reference sequence). The chain's CDR3 is CASSRVPGPSPLHF. For the CDR3, the DNA is TGTGCCAGCAGCCGCGTTCCAGGGCCTTCACCCCTCCACTTT.

This chain connects TRBV30 to TRBJ2-1; TRBD2 aligns across 10 bases. CDR3 size: 15 residues. The germline V gene has CDR1 GTSNPN and CDR2 SVGIG (reference sequence). The ends lost 1 base at V and 7 bases at J; junction bases unmatched: 7. CDR3: CAWSGLAGVGNEQFF. CDR3 sequence (DNA): TGTGCCTGGAGTGGGCTAGCGGGGGTGGGGAATGAGCAGTTCTTC.

The chain recombines TRBV19 with TRBJ2-2, with 7 bases matching TRBD1. The CDR3 length is 16 residues. Germline assignment: CDR1 LNHDA and CDR2 SQIVND (reference sequence). Trimming cost V 1 base and J 6 bases; bases outside gene matches: 8. CDR3 bases: TGTGCCAGTAGTATAGGTCGAGGGGGCAAGGCCGGGGAGCTGTTTTTT. This codes for CASSIGRGGKAGELFF.